This section outlines one T cell receptor beta chain sequence together with its context. Its target is not known. This specimen belongs to a study of T cells in Graves' hyperthyroidism and ophthalmopathy. Study outcomes and limitations: Most clonotypes that expanded in the thyroid above 0.001 also showed up in blood.

Amplification of TCR beta CDR3 regions used RNA as the template. Initially, a first-round RT-PCR of the TCR CDR3 employed the HTBI primer set. One entry per CDR3 protein results from TCRdb running MiXCR on the multiplex PCR reads. Of 500,000 to 800,000 distinct CDR3 sequences listed, just under 45% are singletons. Diagnoses were made from clinical symptoms, serum measures (thyroxine and TRAb), thyroid ultrasound and orbital computed tomography. CDR1 is SNHLY, CDR2 FYNNEI, per germline. Trimming removed 7 bases from V and 5 bases from J, with 11 bases in between. CDR3 length: 13 amino acids. The sequence was collected from an adult man with Graves' disease, either hyperthyroidism or ophthalmopathy (not recorded which). V is TRBV2 and J is TRBJ1-4; D possibly corresponds to TRBD1 (5 bases). The sample consisted of peripheral blood or thyroid tissue (not recorded which). CDR3 in amino acids: CASIWGGNEKLFF. The CDR3, as DNA: TGTGCCAGCATATGGGGGGGGAATGAAAAACTGTTTTTT.